A selection of T cell receptor beta chains follows, all from one sample in a study of long-term antiretroviral therapy in people with HIV. The protocol was immunoSEQ multiplex PCR, while the TCRdb copy is restricted to in-frame clones and leaves out a portion. This sample has about 12,000 clones; about 80% occur once, and the top ten carry 18%. The sample in question was unsorted PBMCs, obtained around 8.1 years after starting antiretroviral therapy. All receptors come from a man aged 45-65 years with HIV. The CDR3 runs from the conserved cysteine through the conserved F or W. The order of the fields is clone size, J gene, V gene, D gene, CDR3 DNA, CDR3 protein. The D gene is left open where the match is weak. A clone size is listed for some rows: how often the clone was seen (once, few, many), or a class if it is expanded.

>-|TRBJ2-1|TRBV10-1|-
TGCGCCAGCAGTGAGGCGGCTAGTGAGCAGTTCTTC
CASSEAASEQFF
>once|TRBJ1-2|TRBV29-1|-
TGCAGCGCTTTCCGGGACTTCGAGAAGGGCTACACCTTC
CSAFRDFEKGYTF
>-|TRBJ2-7|TRBV9|TRBD2
TGTGCCAGCGGGCCTAGCGGGGGGGAGCAGTACTTC
CASGPSGGEQYF
>few|TRBJ2-2|TRBV6-4|-
TGTGCCAGCAGTGACCCAAACACCGGGGAGCTGTTTTTT
CASSDPNTGELFF
>-|TRBJ1-2|TRBV7-9|-
TGTGCCAGCATGGGAGGGTTCTATGGCTACACCTTC
CASMGGFYGYTF
>once|TRBJ2-2|TRBV19|-
TGTGCCAGTAGTATAGGGGGAAACACCGGGGAGCTGTTTTTT
CASSIGGNTGELFF
>-|TRBJ2-7|TRBV2|TRBD2
TGTGCCAGCAGTGAGGCTAGCGGGGAGACCTACGAGCAGTACTTC
CASSEASGETYEQYF
>-|TRBJ1-6|TRBV2|TRBD1
TGTGCCAGCAGCGCAGGGACAGCTTCCTCCTATAATTCACCCCTCCACTTT
CASSAGTASSYNSPLHF
>-|TRBJ2-1|TRBV19|-
TGTGCCAGTAGTATGGTTCTGGGCCTCTCCTACAATGAGCAGTTCTTC
CASSMVLGLSYNEQFF
>-|TRBJ2-3|TRBV5-1|TRBD1
TGCGCCAGCAGCTTGGGACAGGGGGGACCCGTGGATACGCAGTATTTT
CASSLGQGGPVDTQYF
>few|TRBJ2-7|TRBV10-2|-
TGCGCCAGCCGGGCGGATGACTACGAGCAGTACTTC
CASRADDYEQYF
>-|TRBJ1-5|TRBV6-6|-
TGTGCCAGCAGTTACGAGAGAAATCAGCCCCAGCATTTT
CASSYERNQPQHF
>-|TRBJ1-2|TRBV11-2|-
TGTGCCAGCAGCTCCGCCGGGACACTGGGCTACACCTTC
CASSSAGTLGYTF
>-|TRBJ2-3|TRBV19|TRBD2
TGTGCCAGTAGCCTCGGGACTAGCGGGGCAGATACGCAGTATTTT
CASSLGTSGADTQYF
>once|TRBJ2-1|TRBV9|-
TGTGCCAGCAGCGCCTCGTGGGGGGGACAGATGATTTACAATGAGCAGTTCTTC
CASSASWGGQMIYNEQFF
>-|TRBJ1-2|TRBV7-9|-
TGTGCCAGCAGCTTAGTAGGGGGCTACACCTTC
CASSLVGGYTF
>once|TRBJ2-7|TRBV7-9|-
TGTGCCAGCAGCTTAACGGAGTCCTACGAGCAGTACTTC
CASSLTESYEQYF
>-|TRBJ1-2|TRBV5-6|-
TGTGCCAGCAGCTTCCAGGCAGGGAGTCTTGTCGGCTACACCTTC
CASSFQAGSLVGYTF
>few|TRBJ2-1|TRBV29-1|-
TGCAGCGTTGAGGGGGGCCGATACTCCTACAATGAGCAGTTCTTC
CSVEGGRYSYNEQFF
>-|TRBJ1-4|TRBV5-6|-
TGTGCCAGCAGCTTGGGAGGGTATGGGGAAAAACTGTTTTTT
CASSLGGYGEKLFF
>-|TRBJ2-6|TRBV4-1|TRBD1
TGCGCCAGCAGCCCCCACCTTGGCAGGGGGCTAAGGGGGGCCAACGTCCTGACTTTC
CASSPHLGRGLRGANVLTF
>-|TRBJ1-2|TRBV7-9|-
TGTGCCAGCAGCTTAGGAGTTTCTGCGAGGGATGGCTACACCTTC
CASSLGVSARDGYTF